The clone carrying this T cell receptor beta chain occurred a few times. Using immunoSEQ multiplex PCR, the repertoire was profiled, and TCRdb retains in-frame clones only, with some absent. The sample has about 26,000 clones; 82% are singletons. The data are from a study of blood T cell repertoires in COVID-19. Study as a whole: PBMCs, B-cell-depleted T cells, or T cells were the source of the cDNA or gDNA that made up the material.

The V gene's germline CDR1 is SGHTA and CDR2 FQGNSA. This CDR3 region has 16 residues. Trimming cost V 5 bases and J 0 bases, with 16 bases left between them. The V gene is TRBV7-2, the J gene TRBJ1-1; D is possibly TRBD1 (5 bases). The receptor was isolated from a human donor in a cohort sampled during active COVID-19. The sample consisted of peripheral blood. CDR3 residues: CASSPTAGRMNTEAFF. DNA of the CDR3: TGTGCCAGCAGCCCCACTGCGGGACGTATGAACACTGAAGCTTTCTTT.